This T cell receptor beta chain was recorded in a study of shared clonotypes between healthy human individuals. Study-wide context: The people who gave samples were a couple of women and a few men aged 18 to 49. Findings and limits, study-wide: The study sampled only blood, and tissue repertoires likely differ.

TCRdb's table, derived via immunoSEQ multiplex PCR, lists solely in-frame clones and lacks some. The repertoire includes about 2.2 million clones, 85% to 95% of them detected once, and about 1.7% sits in the top ten. V lost 4 bases, J lost 6 bases, and 9 bases lay in between. Germline V CDR1 and CDR2: SQVTM, ANQGSEA. CDR3 length equals 11 residues. Terminally differentiated effector memory CD45RA+ cells were excluded by CCR7 positive selection of CD45RO-negative cells. Of note for this clone: Its specificity is unknown.

The sample taken for sequencing was naive CD8+ T cells from PBMCs. This chain uses TRBV29-1 with TRBJ1-1; a weak D match, TRBD1 (5 bases). The origin of this receptor is a man aged 18 to 29 in good health. Some clones in this sample may be carry-over from other donors' samples. The CDR3 here is CSVVAGSEAFF. CDR3 sequence (DNA): TGCAGCGTTGTGGCAGGGTCTGAAGCTTTCTTT.